The clone carrying this TCR beta chain was recorded once. At one end the junction does not follow the germline gene, possibly because of a read error. These data originate in a study of T cells in Graves' hyperthyroidism and ophthalmopathy. Germline values: CDR1 ENHRY, CDR2 SYGVKD. The CDR3 is made up of 19 amino acids. Regions amplified from RNA transcripts were the TCR beta CDR3 regions. During a first-round RT-PCR of the TCR CDR3, the HTBI primer set was used. TCRdb fed the multiplex PCR reads into MiXCR, producing one record per CDR3 protein. The sample holds 750,000 to 900,000 distinct CDR3 sequences, approximately 40% seen once. Reasons for excluding patients were uncontrolled infection, other autoimmune disease, pregnancy or lactation.

The genes are TRBV10-3 and TRBJ2-7; TRBD2 might be the D (6 bases). The TCR was taken from a man between 18 and 35 years old with Graves' hyperthyroidism. The sample comprised blood. This CDR3 reads CAFSEAKTSRGRWDLEQYF. The DNA for the CDR3 is TGTGCCTTCAGTGAGGCGAAGACTAGTAGGGGCCGGTGGGACCTCGAGCAGTACTTC.